The entry that follows covers one T cell receptor beta chain sequence. Its antigen is unidentified. This record belongs to a study of shared clonotypes between healthy human individuals. Study information: CD4 naive and memory got three plates each, CD8 naive two, CD8 memory one. Study-wide findings and caveats: On the whole, naive subsets had larger estimated richness than memory subsets had. Among non-shared clonotypes, generation probabilities were lower than among those shared by all four donors.

Produced via immunoSEQ multiplex PCR; TCRdb's table is partial and in-frame only. This sample has fewer than 1.8 million clones, with 98% found just once. Germline V gene data show CDR1 as MGHRA and CDR2 as YSYEKL. With V trimmed by 0 bases and J by 2 bases, 12 bases remained unmatched. This CDR3 region has 19 residues. Sequencing was done on a sample of naive CD4+ T cells sorted from blood. Stated subset: CD45RA+ positively selected. This clonotype was obtained from a man aged 30 to 39 in good health. V and J are TRBV4-1 and TRBJ2-2; 7 bases are a match to TRBD1. The CDR3 protein is CASSQESAAGTANTGELFF. The CDR3 coding sequence is TGCGCCAGCAGCCAAGAATCGGCGGCAGGGACAGCTAACACCGGGGAGCTGTTTTTT.